These 6 T cell receptor beta chains came from one sample sequenced in a study of graft-versus-host responses after intestinal transplantation. Profiled with immunoSEQ multiplex PCR; TCRdb holds only in-frame clones, not every one. The table records fewer than 90,000 clones, about 94% of them present only once. Their recognized antigens are unknown. The sequences come from unstimulated CD4+ T cells sorted from spleen or lymph node cells, collected before transplant. Source of these receptors: a human donor who was the organ donor for an intestinal transplant.

The J gene is TRBJ1-4, the V gene TRBV28, with 10 bases matching TRBD1. Trimming removed 5 bases from V and 7 bases from J; junction bases left unmatched: 4. Per germline, CDR1 MDHEN and CDR2 SYDVKM. The CDR3 consists of 14 residues. The CDR3 DNA follows: TGTGCCAGCAGTACCGGGACAGGGGTTGAAAAACTGTTTTTT. Its translation is CASSTGTGVEKLFF.

This chain links TRBV6-1 with TRBJ2-7, with 9 positions matching TRBD1. Germline loops: CDR1 MNHNS, CDR2 SASEGT. The CDR3 runs 12 residues. V was clipped by 8 bases and J by 6 bases; unmatched bases: 5. The CDR3 DNA reads as TGTGCCAGCCTACGACAGGGGGTCGAGCAGTACTTC. This gives the protein CASLRQGVEQYF.

The chain combines TRBV6-1 with TRBJ2-6; the D is unclear. Germline CDR1 reads MNHNS; CDR2 reads SASEGT. V was clipped by 7 bases and J by 0 bases, with 10 bases between them. This CDR3 has 15 residues. Here the CDR3 DNA reads TGTGCCAGCATTGGACGGAACTCTGGGGCCAACGTCCTGACTTTC. This codes for CASIGRNSGANVLTF.

The chain is built from TRBV28 and TRBJ1-5; D unresolved. Germline V gives CDR1 MDHEN, CDR2 SYDVKM. Trimming stripped 2 bases from V and 4 bases from J, with 12 bases between. This CDR3 spans 15 amino acids. The CDR3 coding sequence is TGTGCCAGCAGTTTAAAGGGAGGAGGAAATCAGCCCCAGCATTTT. It encodes CASSLKGGGNQPQHF.

The chain has TRBV21-1 and TRBJ1-5. TRBV21-1 counts as a pseudogene. This CDR3 comprises 13 residues. The CDR3 protein is CASSKGGGQPQHF. CDR3 DNA sequence: TGTGCCAGCAGCAAAGGGGGTGGTCAGCCCCAGCATTTT.

The chain uses TRBV7-2 and TRBJ2-1; D is possibly TRBD1 or TRBD2 (5 bases each). The CDR3 runs to 15 residues. Trimming took 0 bases from V and 1 from J, leaving 7 bases between them. The germline CDR1 and CDR2 sequences are SGHTA and FQGNSA. The CDR3 bases are TGTGCCAGCAGCTTAGCGGGGACGTCCTACAATGAGCAGTTCTTC. Its translation: CASSLAGTSYNEQFF.